One T cell receptor (beta chain) is described in this entry. Its antigen is undetermined. In germline, CDR1 is GTSNPN, CDR2 SVGIG (reference sequence). The CDR3 is made up of 17 amino acids. V lost 3 bases and J 8 bases, leaving 26 bases between the germline ends. The data derive from a study of T cell responses to AZD1222 COVID-19 vaccine. Turning to the study itself: Researchers grouped second doses given at about 4 or about 12 weeks into one pool.

Whole-study results and caveats: Repertoire sampling occurred only after the peak T cell response. Two doses of AZD1222 preceded a rise in Spike-specific TCR breadth and depth. White British ancestry dominated among donors, who included more females, and clonal diversity was possibly underestimated.

Data came from immunoSEQ multiplex PCR; TCRdb stores just in-frame clones and leaves some out. Of about 150,000 clones in the sample, roughly 90% were seen once. The source of this sequence is an adult in good health. The gene calls are TRBV30 and TRBJ2-1, with D perhaps matching TRBD2 (6 bases). The material was peripheral blood, obtained on day 0 of AZD1222 vaccination. The CDR3 loop reads CAWRLPTWMSGEDEQFF. CDR3 sequence (DNA): TGTGCCTGGAGATTACCCACGTGGATGTCGGGAGAAGATGAGCAGTTCTTC.